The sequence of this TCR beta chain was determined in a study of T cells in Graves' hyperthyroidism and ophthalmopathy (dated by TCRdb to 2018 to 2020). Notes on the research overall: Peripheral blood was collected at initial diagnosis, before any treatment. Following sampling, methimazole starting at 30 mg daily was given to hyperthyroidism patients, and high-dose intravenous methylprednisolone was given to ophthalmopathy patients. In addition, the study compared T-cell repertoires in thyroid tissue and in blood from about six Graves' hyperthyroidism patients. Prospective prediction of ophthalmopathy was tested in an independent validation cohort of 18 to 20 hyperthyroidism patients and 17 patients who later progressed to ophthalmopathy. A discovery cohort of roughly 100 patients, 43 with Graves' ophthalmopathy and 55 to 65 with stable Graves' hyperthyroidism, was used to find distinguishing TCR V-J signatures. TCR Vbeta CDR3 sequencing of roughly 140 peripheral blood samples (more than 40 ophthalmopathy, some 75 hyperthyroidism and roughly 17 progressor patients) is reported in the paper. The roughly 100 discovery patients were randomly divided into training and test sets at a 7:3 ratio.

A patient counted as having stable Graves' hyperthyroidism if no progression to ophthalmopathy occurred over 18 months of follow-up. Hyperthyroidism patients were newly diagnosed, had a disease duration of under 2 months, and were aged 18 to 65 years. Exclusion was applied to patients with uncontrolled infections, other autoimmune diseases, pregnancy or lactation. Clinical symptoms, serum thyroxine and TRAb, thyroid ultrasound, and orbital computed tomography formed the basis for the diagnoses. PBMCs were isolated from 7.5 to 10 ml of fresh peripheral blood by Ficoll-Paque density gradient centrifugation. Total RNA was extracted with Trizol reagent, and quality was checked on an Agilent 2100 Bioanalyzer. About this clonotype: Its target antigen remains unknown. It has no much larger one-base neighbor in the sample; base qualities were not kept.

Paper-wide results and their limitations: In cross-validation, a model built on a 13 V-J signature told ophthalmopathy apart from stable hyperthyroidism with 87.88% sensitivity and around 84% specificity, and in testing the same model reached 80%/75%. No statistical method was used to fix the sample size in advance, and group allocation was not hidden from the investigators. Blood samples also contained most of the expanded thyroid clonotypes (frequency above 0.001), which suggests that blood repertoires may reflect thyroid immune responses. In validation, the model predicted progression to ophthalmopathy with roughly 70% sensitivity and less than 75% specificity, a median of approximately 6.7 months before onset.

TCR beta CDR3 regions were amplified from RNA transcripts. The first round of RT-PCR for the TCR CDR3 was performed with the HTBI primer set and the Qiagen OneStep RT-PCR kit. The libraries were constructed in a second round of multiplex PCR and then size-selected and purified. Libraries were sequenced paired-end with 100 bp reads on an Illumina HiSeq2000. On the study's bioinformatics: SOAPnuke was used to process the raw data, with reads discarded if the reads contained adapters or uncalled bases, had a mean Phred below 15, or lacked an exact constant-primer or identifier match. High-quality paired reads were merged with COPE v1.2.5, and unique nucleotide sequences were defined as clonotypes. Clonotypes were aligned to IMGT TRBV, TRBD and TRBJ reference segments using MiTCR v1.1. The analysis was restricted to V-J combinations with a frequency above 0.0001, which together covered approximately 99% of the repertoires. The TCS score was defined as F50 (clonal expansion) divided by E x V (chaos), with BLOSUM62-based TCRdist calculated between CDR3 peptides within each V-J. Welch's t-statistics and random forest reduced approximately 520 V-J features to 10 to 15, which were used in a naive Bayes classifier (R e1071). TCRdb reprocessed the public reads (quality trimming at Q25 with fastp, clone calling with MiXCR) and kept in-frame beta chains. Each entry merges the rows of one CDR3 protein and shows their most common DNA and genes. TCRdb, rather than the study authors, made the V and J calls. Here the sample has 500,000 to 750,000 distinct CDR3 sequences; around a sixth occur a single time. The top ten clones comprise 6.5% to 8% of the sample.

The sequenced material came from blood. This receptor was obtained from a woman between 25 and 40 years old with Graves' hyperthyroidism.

CDR3 region: CASSTPPASYEQYF. The sequenced DNA: TGTGCCAGCAGTACCCCCCCAGCTAGCTACGAGCAGTACTTC. The chain is made from TRBV12-3 or TRBV12-4 and TRBJ2-7; the D gene cannot be named for sure. Cut back by 5 bases and 3 bases, the V and J ends lie 14 bases apart. The CDR3 holds 14 amino acids from the cysteine to the phenylalanine. The entry retains the CDR3 DNA only, 42 bases that are in frame from base 1.